Listed here is a single T cell receptor (beta chain). This clone turned up a few times. No antigen is known for it. Base qualities are not recorded, but no much larger clone differs from it by a single base. This sample is drawn from a study of CD8+ T cells in alopecia areata (dated by TCRdb to 2016 to 2018). As for the study more broadly: Treated patients were enrolled in an open-label pilot trial of oral tofacitinib at 5 to 10 mg twice daily for moderate-to-severe alopecia areata. Biopsies were taken from tofacitinib-treated patients at baseline and again at 4 and 24 weeks into treatment, and several of those patients also had a later scalp biopsy. Scalp clonality was compared across normal scalp (n=4), patchy alopecia areata scalp (n=8), and alopecia totalis/universalis scalp (n=8). The study used high-throughput TCRbeta sequencing to examine T cell clonal expansion in alopecia areata, in both the C3H/HeJ mouse model and human patients. Scalp tissue and sorted CD4+ and CD8+ peripheral blood T cells from patchy and totalis/universalis alopecia areata patients and from healthy controls were covered by human TCRbeta sequencing. Patients stayed on tofacitinib for 6 to 18 months and then had 6 months of follow-up off drug so that delayed response and recurrence could be assessed. The RNA source kit depended on sample type: the PAXgene miRNA kit for fixed scalp, the miRNeasy kit for PBMCs, and the RNeasy kit for mouse skin. Amplification of TCRbeta CDR3 regions was done by immunoSEQ multiplex PCR using 35 Vbeta forward primers and 13 Jbeta reverse primers.

The time point label, as the study defines it: baseline before oral tofacitinib. Peripheral blood and lesional scalp punch biopsies were obtained from patients with alopecia areata. PBMCs were isolated by density centrifugation and stained for CD3, CD4 and CD8, and CD4+ and CD8+ T cells were sorted on a FACSAria. The germline ends are 17 bases apart after V is trimmed by 2 bases and J by 5 bases. Via the germline V gene, CDR1 is KGHSH and CDR2 LQKENI. The CDR3 starts with the cysteine, ends with the phenylalanine, and has 16 residues. The entry retains the CDR3 DNA only, 48 bases that are in frame from base 1. What the authors observed across the whole study: Higher clonality and more expanded CD8+ clones were observed in lesional scalp than in normal scalp, particularly in alopecia totalis/universalis, a finding suggestive of antigenic drive. Shared TCR sequences between patients were less evident than in mice, which may be partly attributable to HLA diversity in the patient population. Scalp TCR repertoire analysis is complicated because resident alphabeta T cells in normal human skin are also sequenced, whereas mouse skin is dominated by gammadelta T cells.

Library preparation employed the immunoSEQ multiplex PCR assay. RNA was extracted from all samples and reverse transcribed into cDNA, which served as template for TCR sequencing. SuperScript III was used to make first-strand cDNA, primed with a 2:1 mix of oligo-dT and random hexamers. A synthetic immune receptor repertoire was used to gauge amplification bias, and whatever bias remained was removed computationally. The paper's processing steps were these. After raw reads were preprocessed to remove errors, the CDR3 was defined following IMGT conventions as running from the conserved cysteine to phenylalanine. Clonality was computed as 1 minus the Shannon entropy, with the entropy normalized by log2 of the number of productive unique TCRs. Scalp TCRbeta sequences were cross-referenced with sorted blood CD4 and CD8 repertoires so that the CD4 or CD8 identity of scalp clones could be inferred. The table was pulled from immuneACCESS by TCRdb, which kept in-frame rearrangements only. Such tables lose some clones; where checked, under half of the loss comes from unresolved V genes, and the rest has no known cause. The DNA was the basis for D and trimming; V, J and clone size are from that table. The sample table holds some 150,000 clones, of which around half were seen once. Of the sample, just under 20% falls within the top ten clones.

The material sequenced was CD8+ T cells sorted from blood, taken at week 0. The rearranged segments are TRBV18 and TRBJ2-3; perhaps TRBD2 is the D gene, with 6 bases matching. The TCR sequence derives from a human donor with alopecia areata. At the DNA level, the sequence is TGTGCCAGCTCACCATGGAGTGAACTAGCTATAGATACGCAGTATTTT. It translates as CASSPWSELAIDTQYF.